The rows below give T cell receptor beta chains drawn from one sample of a study of blood T cell repertoires in COVID-19. Some clones are missing from TCRdb's copy, which holds only in-frame ones; the method was immunoSEQ multiplex PCR. The table lists about 200,000 clones, around 94% of them singletons, with approximately 0.69% in the top ten. Sequenced: peripheral blood. These receptors came from a young man with COVID-19, enrolled during active disease. The CDR3 runs from the conserved cysteine through the conserved F or W. D genes are given only for firm matches. A clone size is listed for some rows: how often the clone was seen (once, few, many), or a class if it is expanded.

>.|.|TRBJ2-2|TRBV5-4
CASSYDGVGTGELFF
TGTGCCAGCAGCTACGACGGGGTAGGGACCGGGGAGCTGTTTTTT
>few|.|TRBJ2-2|TRBV27
CASSPITGELFF
TGTGCCAGCAGTCCTATCACCGGGGAGCTGTTTTTT
>.|.|TRBJ1-4|TRBV19
CASSNSQYSPNEKLFF
TGTGCCAGTAGTAACAGCCAATATTCCCCTAATGAAAAACTGTTTTTT
>.|.|TRBJ2-7|TRBV5-1
CASSLGEVAYEQYF
TGCGCCAGCAGCTTGGGGGAGGTTGCCTACGAGCAGTACTTC
>.|.|TRBJ1-2|TRBV6-5
CASSSTGGYTF
TGTGCCAGCAGTTCCACAGGTGGCTACACCTTC
>.|.|TRBJ1-1|TRBV10-3
CAISGGGGSSEAFF
TGTGCCATCAGTGGGGGAGGTGGATCGTCTGAAGCTTTCTTT
>once|TRBD1|TRBJ1-2|TRBV7-2
CASSPTGVGGYTF
TGTGCCAGCAGTCCCACAGGGGTGGGTGGCTACACCTTC
>.|.|TRBJ1-5|TRBV19
CASSIGHYSNQPQHF
TGTGCCAGTAGTATAGGACATTATAGCAATCAGCCCCAGCATTTT
>.|TRBD1|TRBJ1-2|TRBV5-4
CASRMGQRYGYTF
TGTGCCAGCAGGATGGGACAGCGCTATGGCTACACCTTC
>.|TRBD1|TRBJ1-2|TRBV6-5
CASIRGQGGYTF
TGTGCCAGCATCAGGGGGCAAGGTGGCTACACCTTC
>.|.|TRBJ2-3|TRBV18
CASSPAGSTDTQYF
TGTGCCAGCTCACCAGCGGGGAGCACAGATACGCAGTATTTT
>.|.|TRBJ1-2|TRBV15
CATSRDAAPRVGMFYTF
TGTGCCACCAGCAGAGATGCGGCCCCCAGGGTCGGAATGTTTTACACCTTC
>.|.|TRBJ2-1|TRBV6-5
CASSYQRTFYNEQFF
TGTGCCAGCAGTTACCAACGGACTTTCTACAATGAGCAGTTCTTC
>.|.|TRBJ1-2|TRBV29-1
CSVDTDYGYTF
TGCAGCGTTGATACAGACTATGGCTACACCTTC
>once|TRBD2|TRBJ2-5|TRBV20-1
CSASPSGGYQETQYF
TGCAGTGCTAGTCCTAGCGGGGGGTACCAAGAGACCCAGTACTTC
>once|.|TRBJ1-2|TRBV5-1
CASGAGGASGYTF
TGCGCCAGCGGGGCGGGGGGCGCGTCTGGCTACACCTTC
>.|TRBD1|TRBJ2-7|TRBV14
CASSISTGSSYEQYF
TGTGCCAGCAGCATCTCGACAGGGAGCTCCTACGAGCAGTACTTC
>.|TRBD2|TRBJ2-2|TRBV4-2
CASSQISGGLNTGELFF
TGTGCCAGCAGCCAGATTAGCGGGGGGCTTAACACCGGGGAGCTGTTTTTT
>.|.|TRBJ2-5|TRBV9
CASSAGARLQETQYF
TGTGCCAGCAGCGCTGGTGCGAGGTTACAAGAGACCCAGTACTTC
>.|TRBD1|TRBJ1-3|TRBV30
CAGWTGGKDTIYF
TGTGCCGGATGGACAGGGGGGAAGGACACCATATATTTT
>.|.|TRBJ1-6|TRBV10-1
CASSHFSNSPLHF
TGCGCCAGCAGTCACTTTTCGAATTCACCCCTCCACTTT
>.|.|TRBJ1-5|TRBV5-1
CASSSGESNQPQHF
TGCGCCAGCAGCTCCGGAGAGAGCAATCAGCCCCAGCATTTT
>.|.|TRBJ2-7|TRBV2
CASRATDSSYEQYF
TGTGCCAGCAGAGCGACAGATAGCTCCTACGAGCAGTACTTC
>once|.|TRBJ2-5|TRBV24-1
CATSDGGAKETQYF
TGTGCCACCAGTGATGGGGGGGCCAAAGAGACCCAGTACTTC
>.|.|TRBJ2-1|TRBV27
CASSLTPGSYNEQFF
TGTGCCAGCAGTTTAACGCCGGGCTCCTACAATGAGCAGTTCTTC
>.|TRBD2|TRBJ2-7|TRBV6-1
CASSDRLAGPYEQYF
TGTGCCAGCAGTGACCGACTAGCGGGTCCCTACGAGCAGTACTTC
>.|.|TRBJ1-6|TRBV11-2
CASSPSLGVNSPLHF
TGTGCCAGCAGCCCGTCGCTCGGGGTTAATTCACCCCTCCACTTT
>.|TRBD2|TRBJ2-7|TRBV5-1
CASRPRGSGGTTAYEQYF
TGCGCCAGCAGGCCCAGGGGGAGCGGGGGGACTACGGCCTACGAGCAGTACTTC
>.|.|TRBJ1-2|TRBV12-3/TRBV12-4
CASKPGTDYGYTF
TGTGCCAGCAAGCCCGGTACTGACTATGGCTACACCTTC
>.|.|TRBJ1-1|TRBV2
CASSGQRNTEAFF
TGTGCCAGCAGTGGACAGAGAAACACTGAAGCTTTCTTT
>.|.|TRBJ1-5|TRBV6-5
CASSSGGLTYQPQHF
TGTGCCAGCAGTTCGGGAGGCCTTACTTATCAGCCCCAGCATTTT
>.|TRBD1|TRBJ1-2|TRBV7-9
CASWSGTGGYGYTF
TGTGCCAGCTGGTCAGGGACAGGGGGCTATGGCTACACCTTC
>.|.|TRBJ2-5|TRBV15
CATSRDTGLHREKETQYF
TGTGCCACCAGCAGAGATACGGGGTTACACAGGGAAAAAGAGACCCAGTACTTC
>.|.|TRBJ1-2|TRBV5-4
CASSSDTHGLYGYTF
TGTGCCAGCAGCTCGGACACTCACGGCCTATATGGCTACACCTTC
>many|TRBD1|TRBJ1-1|TRBV3-1/TRBV3-2
CASSPSDRGNTEAFF
TGTGCCAGCAGCCCTTCCGACAGGGGGAACACTGAAGCTTTCTTT
>few|.|TRBJ1-2|TRBV6-5
CASTLIYGYTF
TGTGCCAGCACCCTTATCTATGGCTACACCTTC
>.|TRBD2|TRBJ2-1|TRBV30
CAWKKRGGDEQFF
TGTGCCTGGAAAAAGCGGGGGGGCGATGAGCAGTTCTTC
>.|.|TRBJ2-3|TRBV6-5
CASSSRVTDTQYF
TGTGCCAGCAGTTCAAGAGTCACAGATACGCAGTATTTT
>.|.|TRBJ1-6|TRBV7-2
CASSLQTGNSPLHF
TGTGCCAGCAGCCTCCAGACCGGGAACTCACCCCTCCACTTT
>.|.|TRBJ1-1|TRBV7-9
CASSLWGEGEAFF
TGTGCCAGCAGCTTATGGGGCGAAGGTGAAGCTTTCTTT
>once|.|TRBJ1-6|TRBV6-5
CASSYGSSYNSPLHF
TGTGCCAGCAGTTACGGGAGCTCCTATAATTCACCCCTCCACTTT
>.|.|TRBJ1-5|TRBV3-1/TRBV3-2
CASSQGGAGQPQHF
TGTGCCAGCAGCCAAGGCGGCGCAGGGCAGCCCCAGCATTTT
>.|.|TRBJ2-6|TRBV18
CASSASDSGANVLTF
TGTGCCAGCTCAGCTTCAGACTCTGGGGCCAACGTCCTGACTTTC
>.|.|TRBJ1-1|TRBV24-1
CATSPPGTSNTEAFF
TGTGCCACCAGTCCCCCAGGGACATCGAACACTGAAGCTTTCTTT
>.|.|TRBJ1-2|TRBV5-1
CASSSYTGSQNGYTF
TGCGCCAGCAGCTCGTATACAGGGTCGCAGAATGGCTACACCTTC
>.|.|TRBJ2-7|TRBV11-2
CASSLGQANYEQYF
TGTGCCAGCAGCTTAGGACAGGCGAACTACGAGCAGTACTTC